What follows describes a single T cell receptor beta chain. What it recognizes is unknown. TCRdb's copy holds only in-frame clones and misses some; the assay was immunoSEQ multiplex PCR. The sample contains roughly 110,000 clones, approximately 94% of which appear only once. This sample stems from a study of graft-versus-host responses after intestinal transplantation. Looking at the study overall: Multivisceral, liver-intestinal, or isolated intestinal transplants were performed in recipients. The whole recipient group had anti-thymocyte globulin induction followed by tacrolimus and steroids for 2 to 3 years.

The V gene's germline CDR1 is LGHNT and CDR2 FRNRAP. V shed 6 bases and J 0 bases; nucleotides not matched to a gene: 13. This CDR3 comprises 18 residues. Overall study findings and caveats: Individuals who had graft-donor T cell macrochimerism had allografts that showed high graft-versus-host to host-versus-graft clonal ratios. Ileal or blood samples showed some GvH clones first, and such clones were also found in recipient marrow.

The clonotype was recovered from a human donor who was the organ donor for an intestinal transplant. The material sequenced was unstimulated CD4+ T cells sorted from spleen or lymph node cells, taken before transplant. This chain uses TRBV12-5 with TRBJ2-3, with TRBD2 matching 9 bases. CDR3 bases: TGTGCTAGTGGCCCGACTAGCGGAAATGGGGATAGCACAGATACGCAGTATTTT. It encodes CASGPTSGNGDSTDTQYF.